This TCR beta chain was captured by sequencing in a study of blood T cell repertoires in COVID-19 (dated by TCRdb to the early 2020s). Background on the whole study: Collaborator samples came from the United States, Italy and Spain and covered acute and convalescent phases of COVID-19. The prospective study material was composed of cDNA or gDNA derived from T cells, B-cell-depleted T cells, or PBMCs. Deeply sampled blood TCRbeta repertoires from subjects exposed to, actively infected with, or recovered from COVID-19 were included in the dataset. The repertoires were made available in a free public database intended to serve as a resource for research on the immune response to SARS-CoV-2. The samples were drawn from two sources: the first 160 participants of the ongoing ImmuneRACE study, and 1,254 subjects contributed by 6 global collaborators. The sample metadata nearly always contained a de-identified subject ID, COVID-19 status, age in years and sex. Where available, HLA class I and class II types were taken from metadata supplied by the sample provider and were not determined by assay-based typing. Findings and caveats that apply to the study as a whole: Clinical and demographic metadata were provided uncurated, with the amount varying by source and participant.

According to the germline V gene (reference sequence), CDR1 reads LNHDA and CDR2 reads SQIVND. The CDR3, cysteine through phenylalanine, is 13 amino acids long. Of all the DNA, just the CDR3 is kept, 39 bases in frame from base 1. Trimmed from V: 6 bases; trimmed from J: 10 bases; junction bases lacking a gene match: 11. About this clone itself: It has no known antigen specificity. No base qualities exist here, and no much larger clone lies one base off it.

Participants in the prospective study were enrolled through a virtual design, were aged roughly 18 to 100 years, and lived in roughly 24 United States geographic areas. In the prospective study, cohorts were assigned on the basis of participant-reported clinical history obtained from a screening survey and a study questionnaire. In the prospective study, mobile phlebotomists collected whole blood, serum and a nasopharyngeal or oropharyngeal swab from each participant. Prospective study participants could optionally give additional blood draws and questionnaires over a roughly 2-month period. Before DNA extraction, blood samples from the prospective study were shipped at room temperature or frozen. TCRbeta CDR3 regions were amplified from genomic DNA by means of the immunoSEQ Assay, a bias-controlled multiplex PCR. As for how the authors treated the data: Nucleated cell counts per sample were estimated from amplification of reference gene primers within the assay. To quantify the absolute abundance of each unique TCRbeta CDR3 rearrangement, sequence reads were collapsed and filtered. Productive Simpson clonality was computed per sample as the square root of Simpson's diversity index over productive rearrangements. Entries here come from immuneACCESS through TCRdb and include only in-frame sequences with V and J called. Some clones fail to appear in such tables; in the studies checked, an unresolved V gene covers under half of the shortfall, and the cause of the remainder is unknown. The DNA was the basis for D and trimming; V, J and clone size are from that table. For this sample there are some 140,000 clones; 84% appear just once. The biggest ten clones account for about 5.5% of the sample.

The chain is made from TRBV19 and TRBJ1-2, with 7 central nucleotides matching TRBD1. The receptor comes from a man aged 35 to 55 with acute COVID-19. Sequencing used PBMCs or T cells enriched from blood (not recorded which). The CDR3 region: CASSPPGQSAYTF. The sequence in DNA is TGTGCCAGTAGCCCGCCGGGACAGTCGGCCTACACCTTC.